This T cell receptor beta chain is drawn from a study of blood T cell repertoires in COVID-19. The table came from immunoSEQ multiplex PCR; TCRdb's copy has only in-frame clones and leaves some out. Of 250,000 to 350,000 clones listed, 70% to 85% are singletons. Per germline, CDR1 SGDLS and CDR2 YYNGEE. The CDR3 loop spans 17 amino acids. V shed 0 bases, J shed 5 bases, and the junction held 13 bases outside the gene matches. The chain couples TRBV9 to TRBJ2-5; 7 nucleotides agree with TRBD2. The clonotype was recovered from a human donor with COVID-19, enrolled during active disease. The donor label of this sample is uncertain. Specimen: peripheral blood. In DNA form, the CDR3 reads TGTGCCAGCAGCGTAGGGGCGTCGGGCGGGGGTGGCGAGACCCAGTACTTC. Translating it yields CASSVGASGGGGETQYF.